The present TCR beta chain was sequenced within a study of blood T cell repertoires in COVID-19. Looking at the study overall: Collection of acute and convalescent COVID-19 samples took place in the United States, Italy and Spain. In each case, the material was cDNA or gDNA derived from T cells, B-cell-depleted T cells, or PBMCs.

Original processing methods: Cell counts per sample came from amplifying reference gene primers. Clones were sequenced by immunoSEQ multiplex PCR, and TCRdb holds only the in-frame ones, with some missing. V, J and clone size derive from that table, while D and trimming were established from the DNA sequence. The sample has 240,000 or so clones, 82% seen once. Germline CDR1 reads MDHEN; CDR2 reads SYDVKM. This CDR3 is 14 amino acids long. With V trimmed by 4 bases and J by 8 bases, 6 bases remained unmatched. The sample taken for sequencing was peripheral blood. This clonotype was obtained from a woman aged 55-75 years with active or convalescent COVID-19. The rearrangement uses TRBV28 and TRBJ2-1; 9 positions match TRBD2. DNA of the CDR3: TGTGCCAGCAGTTCCCCTAGCGGGGTCTATGAGCAGTTCTTC. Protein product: CASSSPSGVYEQFF.